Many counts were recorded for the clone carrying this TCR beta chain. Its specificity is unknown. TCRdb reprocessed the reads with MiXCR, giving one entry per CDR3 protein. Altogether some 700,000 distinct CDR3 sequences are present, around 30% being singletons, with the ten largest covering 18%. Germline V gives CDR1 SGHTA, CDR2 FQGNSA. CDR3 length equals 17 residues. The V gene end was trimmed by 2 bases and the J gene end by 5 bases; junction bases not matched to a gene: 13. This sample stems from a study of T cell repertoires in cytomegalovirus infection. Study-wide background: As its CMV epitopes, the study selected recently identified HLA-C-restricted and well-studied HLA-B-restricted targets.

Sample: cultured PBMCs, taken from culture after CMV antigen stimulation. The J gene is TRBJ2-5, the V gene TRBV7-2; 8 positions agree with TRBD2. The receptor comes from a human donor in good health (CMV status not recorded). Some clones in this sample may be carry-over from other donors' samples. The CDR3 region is CASSLFPGLAGSETQYF. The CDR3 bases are TGTGCCAGCAGCTTATTTCCCGGACTAGCCGGGTCCGAGACCCAGTACTTC.